The source of this T cell receptor beta chain is a study of memory CD4+ T cells and cytomegalovirus serostatus. Study overall: Of the healthy Belgian adults, several were CMV seropositive and 20 to 30 seronegative.

CDR3 length equals 13 residues. CDR1 and CDR2 (germline): SQVTM, ANQGSEA. Trimming pared 7 bases from V and 0 bases from J, leaving 12 bases between. Single viable CD3+CD4+CD8-CD45RO+ cells were sorted as the memory CD4+ T cells. Repertoires were generated with immunoSEQ multiplex PCR, while TCRdb's copy carries only in-frame clones and drops some. Of about 40,000 clones detected, roughly 79% appear once; the ten largest clones hold less than 0.6%. This chain uses TRBV29-1 with TRBJ1-1; D is ambiguous. The sample consisted of memory CD4+ T cells from blood. This clonotype was sampled from an adult in good health and CMV-seronegative. CDR3 in DNA: TGCAGCGCCGAGGTCCAGATGAACACTGAAGCTTTCTTT. This encodes CSAEVQMNTEAFF. The variable domain in full, with the rest retrieved from reference TRBV29-1 and TRBJ1-1, is SAVISQKPSRDICQRGTSLTIQCQVDSQVTMMFWYRQQPGQSLTLIATANQGSEATYESGFVIDKFPISRPNLTFSTLTVSNMSPEDSSIYLCSAEVQMNTEAFFGQGTRLTVV.